The 7 T cell receptor beta chains listed next were all sequenced from one sample in a study of T cell repertoires in ileal Crohn's disease. This table comes from immunoSEQ multiplex PCR, and its TCRdb copy is limited to in-frame clones, with some not included. Of about 13,000 clones listed, approximately 78% are singletons. Time point specified: neoterminal ileum biopsy at postoperative endoscopy, about 6 months after surgery. Sequencing was done on a sample of ileal tissue. The receptors shown here come from an adult with Crohn's disease.

A single count supports this clone. J is TRBJ2-5 and V is TRBV5-1; 8 bases are a match to TRBD1. V trimming: 1 base; J trimming: 5 bases; junction bases outside the gene matches: 4. The CDR3 sequence is 14 residues long. Germline assignment: CDR1 SGHRS and CDR2 YFSETQ. The CDR3 region is CASSLRTGWETQYF. The CDR3 nucleotides read TGCGCCAGCAGCTTGAGGACAGGGTGGGAGACCCAGTACTTC.

This sequence joins TRBV7-2 and TRBJ1-1; D remains ambiguous. Trimming removed 6 bases from V and 4 bases from J, with 9 bases in between. The germline gives CDR1 SGHTA, CDR2 FQGNSA. The CDR3 consists of 12 residues. CDR3 nucleotides: TGTGCCAGCAGATACCGGGGCACTGAAGCTTTCTTT. Its protein product is CASRYRGTEAFF.

This clone is a singleton in its sample. This chain joins TRBV29-1 and TRBJ1-1, with unresolved D. CDR1 and CDR2 (germline): SQVTM, ANQGSEA. The V end was cut by 4 bases, the J end by 0 bases, with 3 bases between. CDR3 size: 11 residues. The CDR3 DNA reads TGCAGCGTTGTTATGAACACTGAAGCTTTCTTT. As protein: CSVVMNTEAFF.

The chain combines TRBV2 with TRBJ2-7, with 8 bases aligning to TRBD1. The V gene end was trimmed by 7 bases and the J gene end by 5 bases; junction bases not matched to a gene: 7. This CDR3 has 13 amino acids. From germline, CDR1 is SNHLY and CDR2 FYNNEI. CDR3 DNA: TGTGCCAGCACGACAGGGGTAAGGGACGAGCAGTACTTC. Translated, it gives CASTTGVRDEQYF. Drawing the rest from reference TRBV2 and TRBJ2-7, the complete variable domain is EPEVTQTPSHQVTQMGQEVILRCVPISNHLYFYWYRQILGQKVEFLVSFYNNEISEKSEIFDDQFSVERPDGSNFTLKIRSTKLEDSAMYFCASTTGVRDEQYFGPGTRLTVT.

V and J are TRBV29-1 and TRBJ2-7, with D tentatively TRBD2 (6 bases). Germline V gene lookup returns CDR1 SQVTM and CDR2 ANQGSEA. The length of the CDR3 is 14 residues. V was cut by 4 bases and J by 2 bases, with 15 bases left in between. As DNA, the CDR3 is TGCAGCGTTGGGGACGGCGGGACCACCTACGAGCAGTACTTC. Translated: CSVGDGGTTYEQYF.

This rearrangement joins TRBV18 to TRBJ1-1; TRBD1 matches 10 bases. Germline V gene sequence: CDR1 KGHSH, CDR2 LQKENI. J lost 1 base, V lost 5 bases, and 7 bases had no gene match. This CDR3 contains 16 residues. The DNA of the CDR3 is TGTGCCAGCTCATCTCGGACAGGGGGAACGAACACTGAAGCTTTCTTT. The encoded protein is CASSSRTGGTNTEAFF.

This clone was recorded a few times. The chain links TRBV6-1 to TRBJ2-1; possibly TRBD2 for D (5 bases). V gave up 8 bases and J gave up 6 bases, with 14 bases separating them. CDR1 and CDR2 (germline): MNHNS, SASEGT. The CDR3 covers 13 residues. The chain's CDR3 is CASRGNLRNEQFF. In DNA, the CDR3 is TGTGCCAGCCGGGGAAACCTACGCAATGAGCAGTTCTTC.